The next 23 T cell receptor beta chains were all read from a single sample in a study of shared clonotypes between healthy human individuals. Generated by immunoSEQ multiplex PCR, the TCRdb table keeps only in-frame clones and is missing some. The profile shows 2 million to 2.5 million clones, approximately 94% of them singletons. Sequenced sample: naive CD4+ T cells sorted from blood. The subset here: CD45RA+ positively selected. Receptor source: a man between 18 and 35 years old in good health.

This sequence joins TRBV5-4 and TRBJ2-5; no definite D call. The CDR3 contains 15 residues. Trimming cost V 4 bases and J 2 bases, with 15 bases left between them. CDR1 is SGHNT, CDR2 YYREEE, per germline (reference sequence). CDR3: CASSPATDPQETQYF. For the CDR3, the DNA is TGTGCCAGCAGCCCCGCGACGGATCCTCAAGAGACCCAGTACTTC.

This chain links TRBV15 with TRBJ2-3, with 7 bases aligning to TRBD2. This CDR3 contains 16 residues. V shed 4 bases and J 4 bases; nucleotides not matched to a gene: 11. Germline lookup yields CDR1 LNHNV and CDR2 YYDKDF (reference sequence). The CDR3 DNA reads TGTGCCACCAGCACCGGAGGGCGGGAGCCCGCAGATACGCAGTATTTT. It yields the protein CATSTGGREPADTQYF.

About this clone: Other DNA sequences in this sample translate to the same CDR3. The chain combines TRBV18 with TRBJ2-1, with D perhaps matching TRBD2 (5 bases). Germline CDR1 is KGHSH and CDR2 is LQKENI. Trimming took off 0 bases at V and 5 bases at J, with 8 bases between the two ends. There are 14 residues in the CDR3. CDR3 in amino acids: CASSPPAGDNEQFF. Written as DNA, the CDR3 is TGTGCCAGCTCACCACCGGCCGGGGACAATGAGCAGTTCTTC.

The V gene is TRBV11-2, the J gene TRBJ2-7; TRBD2 agrees at 8 bases. The germline V gene encodes CDR1 SGHAT and CDR2 FQNNGV. The junction had 8 bases not matched to a gene; V was cut back by 5 bases and J by 5 bases. CDR3 length: 14 residues. CDR3 in DNA: TGTGCCAGCAGCAAGGAGCGGGGGACGGACGAGCAGTACTTC. The encoded protein is CASSKERGTDEQYF.

CDR3 region: CASSHRDGGIQPQHF. The CDR3 DNA sequence: TGCGCCAGCAGCCATAGAGACGGCGGTATACAGCCCCAGCATTTT. This chain uses TRBV4-1 with TRBJ1-5; D uncertain. Trimming cost V 3 bases and J 7 bases, with 16 bases left between them. There are 15 residues in the CDR3. CDR1 MGHRA and CDR2 YSYEKL come from the germline V gene.

This clone came up once. The chain combines TRBV2 with TRBJ1-1; D is unclear. Per germline, CDR1 SNHLY and CDR2 FYNNEI. The V gene lost 4 bases and the J gene lost 10 bases, with 7 bases spanning the gap. The CDR3 has 10 amino acids. The CDR3: CASSVRIAFF. CDR3 nucleotide sequence: TGTGCCAGCAGTGTGCGTATAGCTTTCTTT.

The V and J genes are TRBV6-6 and TRBJ2-7; D is perhaps TRBD1 (5 bases). CDR1 and CDR2 from the germline V gene are MNHNY and SVGAGI (reference sequence). This CDR3 spans 12 amino acids. V lost 6 bases and J 3 bases, leaving 9 bases between the germline ends. CDR3 DNA: TGTGCCAGCAGCCTCGACAGCTACGAGCAGTACTTC. Translated: CASSLDSYEQYF.

The chain couples TRBV5-1 to TRBJ2-7; no clear D. The CDR3 is 14 residues long. Germline loops: CDR1 SGHRS, CDR2 YFSETQ. V was cut by 4 bases and J by 3 bases, with 14 bases left in between. The CDR3 nucleotides are TGCGCCAGCAGCGTCGATCGAGCCTACTACGAGCAGTACTTC. It codes for CASSVDRAYYEQYF.

The rearrangement joins TRBV27 to TRBJ2-1; the D gene is possibly TRBD1 (5 bases). This CDR3 region has 14 residues. The V end lost 2 bases, the J end lost 10 bases, and 15 bases lay between the germline ends. CDR1 and CDR2 from the germline V gene are MNHEY and SMNVEV (reference sequence). Here the CDR3 reads CASSLRVRAGEQFF. The CDR3 region has the DNA TGTGCCAGCAGTTTAAGGGTCAGGGCCGGCGAGCAGTTCTTC.

This clone has just a few counts. The identical CDR3 is also encoded by other nucleotide sequences in the sample. V usage is TRBV18 and J usage is TRBJ1-2; TRBD1 agrees at 7 bases. The V gene end was trimmed by 2 bases and the J gene end by 3 bases; junction bases not matched to a gene: 0. This CDR3 has 13 residues. Germline CDR1 is KGHSH and CDR2 is LQKENI. The CDR3 loop reads CASSPGQDYGYTF. The DNA of the CDR3 is TGTGCCAGCTCACCAGGACAGGACTATGGCTACACCTTC.

V and J are TRBV21-1 and TRBJ1-1. TRBV21-1 is reported as a pseudogene. CDR3 length: 14 amino acids. The CDR3 loop reads CAIQKVPPNTEAFF. CDR3 nucleotides: TGTGCCATCCAAAAGGTACCCCCGAACACTGAAGCTTTCTTT.

This chain links TRBV7-2 with TRBJ1-3; D not certain. V dropped 2 bases and J dropped 4 bases, with 15 bases sitting between them. CDR1 and CDR2 (germline): SGHTA, FQGNSA. The CDR3 is made up of 16 amino acids. CDR3 sequence: CASSLFIVGSGNTIYF. The CDR3 region has the DNA TGTGCCAGCAGCTTATTCATAGTAGGGTCAGGAAACACCATATATTTT.

The chain links TRBV7-2 to TRBJ2-5, with 7 bases lining up with TRBD2. Germline assignment: CDR1 SGHTA and CDR2 FQGNSA. Trimming at V came to 2 bases and at J to 3 bases, leaving 3 bases not matched to a gene. This CDR3 has 14 residues. Written as DNA, the CDR3 is TGTGCCAGCAGCTTAAGCGGGATTAAAGAGACCCAGTACTTC. Encoded protein: CASSLSGIKETQYF.

The CDR3 loop is CSEGLAGAGTDTQYF. CDR3 nucleotides: TGCAGCGAGGGACTAGCGGGAGCCGGCACAGATACGCAGTATTTT. The chain joins TRBV29-1 to TRBJ2-3; 14 bases line up with TRBD2. Germline V lookup: CDR1 SQVTM, CDR2 ANQGSEA. J was trimmed by 1 base and V by 7 bases; bases with no gene match: 4. The CDR3 covers 15 residues.

This chain connects TRBV2 to TRBJ2-5; 8 nucleotides agree with TRBD2. The V and J ends lost 7 bases and 2 bases, in that order; junction bases with no gene match: 3. CDR1 is SNHLY and CDR2 is FYNNEI in the germline V gene. The CDR3 totals 13 residues. In nucleotides, the CDR3 is TGTGCCAGCACGGGGGGGGAACAAGAGACCCAGTACTTC. This sequence encodes CASTGGEQETQYF.

This clone occurred once. The rearrangement uses TRBV30 and TRBJ2-7; D is uncertain. Trimming took 2 bases from V and 7 from J, leaving 18 bases between them. This CDR3 comprises 14 residues. The germline gives CDR1 GTSNPN, CDR2 SVGIG (reference sequence). The CDR3, as DNA: TGTGCCTGGAGTCATTCGGGTTCCCGAGAAGAGCAGTACTTC. It translates to CAWSHSGSREEQYF.

J is TRBJ2-1 and V is TRBV9, with 8 bases lining up with TRBD2. J lost 0 bases, V lost 0 bases, and 5 bases had no gene match. Germline V gene lookup returns CDR1 SGDLS and CDR2 YYNGEE. The CDR3 length is 17 residues. The chain's CDR3 is CASSVGVAGPSYNEQFF. The DNA of the CDR3 is TGTGCCAGCAGCGTAGGGGTAGCGGGGCCCTCCTACAATGAGCAGTTCTTC.

J is TRBJ1-3 and V is TRBV25-1, with D uncertain. Germline V CDR1 and CDR2: MGHDK, SYGVNS. The CDR3 covers 13 residues. Trimming cost V 2 bases and J 2 bases, with 4 bases left between them. The CDR3 coding sequence is TGTGCCAGCAGTGAAGTCGCTGGAAACACCATATATTTT. The encoded protein is CASSEVAGNTIYF.

The CDR3: CASSLIGLAGGWRDTQYF. As DNA, the CDR3 is TGTGCCAGCAGCTTAATAGGGCTAGCGGGAGGGTGGAGAGATACGCAGTATTTT. The chain carries TRBV7-2 and TRBJ2-3; TRBD2 aligns across 12 bases. V was clipped by 2 bases and J by 5 bases; unmatched bases: 11. There are 18 residues in the CDR3. Germline CDR1 and CDR2: SGHTA and FQGNSA. Full variable domain (outside the CDR3, taken from reference TRBV7-2 and TRBJ2-3): GAGVSQSPSNKVTEKGKDVELRCDPISGHTALYWYRQSLGQGLEFLIYFQGNSAPDKSGLPSDRFSAERTGGSVSTLTIQRTQQEDSAVYLCASSLIGLAGGWRDTQYFGPGTRLTVL.

This rearrangement joins TRBV25-1 to TRBJ2-7, with 8 bases aligning to TRBD1. Germline CDR1 and CDR2: MGHDK and SYGVNS. The CDR3 has 15 residues. Germline trimming cut 1 base from V and 5 bases from J; bases unmatched to any gene: 7. CDR3 bases: TGTGCCAGCAGTGAATCCGGCAGGGGGCTTCACGAGCAGTACTTC. Translated: CASSESGRGLHEQYF.

The J gene is TRBJ1-5, the V gene TRBV27, with a tentative D call TRBD1 (6 bases). The CDR3 contains 14 residues. Germline lookup yields CDR1 MNHEY and CDR2 SMNVEV (reference sequence). The V end was cut by 3 bases, the J end by 7 bases, with 13 bases between. CDR3 residues: CASSFSQGRQPQHF. In DNA, the CDR3 is TGTGCCAGCAGTTTCTCGCAGGGGAGACAGCCCCAGCATTTT.

The V and J genes are TRBV6-1 and TRBJ1-1; D is unclear. V was trimmed by 8 bases and J by 0 bases, leaving 10 bases between them. Per the germline V gene, CDR1 is MNHNS and CDR2 is SASEGT. The CDR3 length is 13 residues. The CDR3 loop reads CASRLELNTEAFF. In nucleotides, the CDR3 is TGTGCCAGCCGTCTTGAGTTGAACACTGAAGCTTTCTTT.

The gene calls are TRBV5-4 and TRBJ1-1; TRBD1 agrees at 8 bases. The V and J ends lost 5 bases and 1 base, in that order; junction bases with no gene match: 7. Germline V CDR1 and CDR2: SGHNT, YYREEE (reference sequence). The CDR3 extends over 15 amino acids. The CDR3 DNA reads as TGTGCCAGCAGGGACAGGGCGAAAGCGAACACTGAAGCTTTCTTT. This codes for CASRDRAKANTEAFF.